These T cell receptor beta chains were read from a single sample in a study of T cells in localized non-small cell lung cancer. Sequencing was performed with immunoSEQ multiplex PCR; in TCRdb, only in-frame clones are kept and a portion is missing. The repertoire has approximately 140,000 clones, about 89% of them found once; the top ten carry around 1.7%. The sequenced sample was peripheral blood, obtained before any cancer treatment. These receptors originate from a female donor older than 55 with stage I lung adenocarcinoma. Both conserved end residues are part of each CDR3.

CDR3aa | v_gene
CASSRGSEQFF | TRBV5-6
CASSPGSLSYEQYF | TRBV5-1
CASMPGRELYEQYF | TRBV5-1
CASSSHNLNTEAFF | TRBV5-1
CASSPGGGRRTYEQYF | TRBV6-6
CASRLGGLSNQPQHF | TRBV7-2
CASSSTRMVETQYF | TRBV11-2
CASLWVGGTEAFF | TRBV6-6
CASGSQDTDTQYF | TRBV6-1
CASSASGWERKKTQYF | TRBV11-2
CASSLAVNQPQHF | TRBV7-2
CATSRGTRGGYNQPQHF | TRBV15
CASSLRQGAGEQFF | TRBV7-3
CASRPDRGSFYEQYF | TRBV27
CASSVDRGPSYEQYF | TRBV9
CSGAEGPTVEQFF | TRBV29-1
CSVGTGGGETQYF | TRBV29-1
CASSDHPRPVEFTYEQYF | TRBV9
CASSLAAYNEQFF | TRBV7-6
CASSLAGPNNEQFF | TRBV7-3
CASVHLGTLLFLNIQYF | TRBV11-3
CASSPRDSGELFF | TRBV18
CASSLGQQFYGYTF | TRBV5-6
CASSETGGWTGELFF | TRBV2
CASSPASGIGETQYF | TRBV5-1
CASSNSTGGRQPQHF | TRBV18